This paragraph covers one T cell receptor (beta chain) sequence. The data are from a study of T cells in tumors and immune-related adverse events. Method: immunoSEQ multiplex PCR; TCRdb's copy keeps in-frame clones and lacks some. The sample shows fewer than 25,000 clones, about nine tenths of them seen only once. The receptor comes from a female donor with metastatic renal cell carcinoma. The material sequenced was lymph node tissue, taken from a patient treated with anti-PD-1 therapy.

The CDR3 sequence is CASSLVSESYNEQFF. The CDR3 DNA sequence: TGTGCCAGCAGCTTAGTTAGCGAGAGCTACAATGAGCAGTTCTTC. The chain links TRBV7-6 to TRBJ2-1; tentatively, D is TRBD2 (5 bases). Deletions cut 1 base from V and 3 bases from J, with 10 bases between. This CDR3 has 15 residues. Germline V gene data show CDR1 as SGHVS and CDR2 as FNYEAQ. The complete variable domain, with remaining parts taken from reference TRBV7-6 and TRBJ2-1, reads GAGVSQSPRYKVTKRGQDVALRCDPISGHVSLYWYRQALGQGPEFLTYFNYEAQQDKSGLPNDRFSAERPEGSISTLTIQRTEQRDSAMYRCASSLVSESYNEQFFGPGTRLTVL.